This TCR beta chain derives from a study of T-cell reconstitution after alpha-beta-depleted transplantation in children (dated by TCRdb to about 2016). For the study in its entirety: The study quantitatively tracked T-cell immune reconstitution after TCRalphabeta/CD19-depleted allogeneic hematopoietic cell transplantation in children using TCR repertoire profiling. Results and caveats for the whole study, not just this receptor: Over the following months the frequencies of hyperexpanded clones went down, and after one year T-cell counts and TCRbeta diversity were mostly credited to newly produced T cells. The high TCRbeta diversity at day 60 in some patients was ascribed to recipient T cells and intrathymic progenitors that had survived conditioning. The apparently early alphabetaT-cell count recovery about two months after transplant was reportedly dependent on only several hundred rapidly expanded clones derived from non-depleted graft cells.

This clonotype was detected many times. Its antigen is unknown. Base qualities are not at hand, and no much larger clone is one base apart. From the germline V gene, CDR1 is LGHNA and CDR2 is YSLEER. Trimmed from V: 3 bases; trimmed from J: 4 bases; junction bases lacking a gene match: 12. The CDR3 covers 18 residues, taking in both the cysteine and the phenylalanine. The CDR3 DNA has 54 bases and is translated from base 1. The label giving this sample's treatment or condition can be read as: allogeneic hematopoietic cell transplantation with graft depleted of TCRalphabeta T cells and CD19 B cells. Transplant recipients were children who received TCRalphabeta/CD19-depleted allogeneic hematopoietic cell grafts. Preparation of the library involved PCR. The instrument was an Illumina HiSeq 2500. Molecular barcoding was employed in the preparation of TCR libraries, with unique molecular identifiers being used to normalize TCRbeta repertoire quantification. TCRdb reprocessed the public reads (quality trimming at Q25 with fastp, clone calling with MiXCR) and kept in-frame beta chains. Rows matching on CDR3 protein sequence are summarized as one entry with the most common DNA and genes. The table for this sample lists around 5,900 distinct CDR3 sequences; around 15% of them were counted only once. The ten largest account for about 84% of the sample.

The source of this sequence is a patient between 2 and 9 years old who had a stem cell transplant for inherited bone marrow failure, so the T cells may come from the graft donor. The sample in question was PBMCs, mostly from graft donor cells, obtained 180 days after TCRalphabeta/CD19-depleted stem cell transplant. This chain joins TRBV4-3 to TRBJ2-1; TRBD2 fits 10 bases in the junction. CDR3 protein: CASSQPGTSDGGYNEQFF. The DNA sequence follows: TGCGCCAGCAGCCAGCCCGGGACTAGCGATGGGGGGTACAATGAGCAGTTCTTC.